This record looks at one T cell receptor (beta chain) sequence and its context. Its antigen is currently not known. Base qualities were left out, and no much larger clone turns up one base away. The sample's time point, from its label and the paper: cycle 4 day 1 (C4D1), after five to seven weeks of nivolumab. Relapse after autologous stem cell transplantation had occurred in all trial patients, and cohorts A, B and C were distinguished by prior brentuximab vedotin exposure. A total of 56 patients with relapsed/refractory classical Hodgkin lymphoma made up the trial cohort, and each patient's best overall response was complete response, partial response or progressive disease. Trial patients were treated with single-agent nivolumab in the multi-cohort phase II CheckMate 205 trial. An independent review committee assessed best overall response by applying the 2007 International Working Group response criteria. Trial PBMCs were collected just before the start of nivolumab (C1D1) and during therapy at cycle 2 day 1 and cycle 4 day 1. After peripheral blood was drawn into 8 mL Vacutainer Cell Preparation Tubes, PBMCs were isolated by centrifugation and then cryopreserved.

The Qiagen DNeasy kit was used to extract genomic DNA from unsorted PBMCs and from the negatively selected CD4+ and CD8+ fractions. TCR beta CDR3 regions were amplified by immunoSEQ multiplex PCR using primers annealing to V and J segments. A synthetic immune receptor repertoire was used to minimize amplification bias, and any residual bias was removed computationally once sequencing was done. On the authors' methods: Repertoire diversity was quantified as the Shannon entropy index using custom Python scripts. Unsorted, CD4+ and CD8+ repertoires were examined separately, except in combined analyses, for which CD4+ and CD8+ sequences were merged in silico. A clone was considered expanded if an increase in frequency of at least 2-fold after treatment relative to C1D1 was found, and a pseudocount of 0.5 was applied to clones undetected at baseline. Singleton clones were defined as clones with 0 or 1 copy at C1D1, and non-singleton clones were defined as clones with 2 or more copies. Clones expanded in unsorted samples were labelled as CD4+, CD8+ or unknown by matching protein sequences in sorted samples from the same patient. Wilcoxon tests were applied to paired samples to test diversity changes from C1D1 to C4D1. This immuneACCESS table, as held by TCRdb, lists in-frame sequences with V and J called but not all clones. Of the missing ones, under half trace to an unresolved V gene in checked studies; the others have no known cause. That table gives V, J and clone size, and the DNA gave D and trimming. The sample table contains some 90,000 clones; only one count was recorded for 83% of them. Over 15% of the sample is in the top ten clones.

This sample was included in a study of PD-1 blockade in classical Hodgkin lymphoma (dated by TCRdb to about 2020). For the wider study: Nivolumab dosing was 3 mg/kg intravenously every 2 weeks, continuing until either disease progression or unacceptable toxicity. The study used CyTOF and TCR beta sequencing to define a peripheral blood immune signature of response to PD-1 blockade in classical Hodgkin lymphoma. Broader findings and caveats from the paper: Diversity was lower in patients who began nivolumab less than 1 year after ASCT, so these patients were left out of later analyses to avoid confounding by immune reconstitution. CD4+ but not CD8+ TCR diversity rose significantly by C4D1 (p=0.0027 vs p=0.16), most apparent in complete responders (p=0.02). Baseline diversity similar to that of newly diagnosed patients was observed in trial patients achieving complete response, whereas significantly lower diversity was observed in partial responders and progressors. Only a single clinical trial cohort was studied, and what caused the repertoire differences, possibly disease activity or prior therapy, remained undefined. Baseline TCR diversity was reported as lower in newly diagnosed patients than in healthy donors, and lower still in relapsed/refractory patients.

V loses 5 bases, J loses 4 bases, and the germline ends lie 13 bases apart. CDR1 and CDR2, looked up from the germline V gene, are MNHNS and SASEGT. The CDR3 covers 14 residues, taking in both the cysteine and the phenylalanine. Just CDR3 DNA is preserved here, 42 bases in frame from base 1. The TCR was taken from a human donor with classical Hodgkin lymphoma. Source: peripheral blood mononuclear cells (PBMCs), taken before the fourth cycle of nivolumab. The V gene is TRBV6-1 and the J gene is TRBJ2-3; the D gene is not confidently resolved. The sequenced DNA: TGTGCCAGCAGTTCAACCTCCGCGCCAGATACGCAGTATTTT. Translated, this gives CASSSTSAPDTQYF.